This T cell receptor beta chain was profiled in a study of T cell responses to AZD1222 COVID-19 vaccine. The table came from immunoSEQ multiplex PCR; TCRdb's copy has only in-frame clones and leaves some out. The top ten clones hold roughly 2.5% of a sample with 99,000 or so clones, roughly 90% of them seen once. CDR1 and CDR2 (germline): PRHDT, FYEKMQ (reference sequence). V gave up 5 bases and J gave up 0 bases, with 15 bases separating them. CDR3 length equals 16 residues. Material: peripheral blood, obtained on day 0 of AZD1222 vaccination. V is TRBV13 and J is TRBJ2-3; perhaps TRBD1 as D (6 bases). The TCR comes from an adult in good health. In DNA, the CDR3 is TGTGCCAGCAGCCGTTCCGGGACACATAGCACAGATACGCAGTATTTT. It yields the protein CASSRSGTHSTDTQYF.